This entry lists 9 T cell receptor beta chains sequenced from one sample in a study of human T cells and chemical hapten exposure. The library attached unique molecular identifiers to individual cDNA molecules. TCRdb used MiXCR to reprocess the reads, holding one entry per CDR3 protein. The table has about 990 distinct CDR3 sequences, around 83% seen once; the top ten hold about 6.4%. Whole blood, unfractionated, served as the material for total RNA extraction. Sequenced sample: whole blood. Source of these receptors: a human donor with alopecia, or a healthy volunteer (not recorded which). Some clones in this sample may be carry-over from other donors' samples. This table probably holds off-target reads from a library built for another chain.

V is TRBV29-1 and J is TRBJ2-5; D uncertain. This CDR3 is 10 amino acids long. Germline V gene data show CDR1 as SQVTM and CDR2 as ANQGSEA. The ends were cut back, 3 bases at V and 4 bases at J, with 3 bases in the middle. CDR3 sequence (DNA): TGCAGCGTTGAGTCAGAGACCCAGTACTTC. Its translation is CSVESETQYF.

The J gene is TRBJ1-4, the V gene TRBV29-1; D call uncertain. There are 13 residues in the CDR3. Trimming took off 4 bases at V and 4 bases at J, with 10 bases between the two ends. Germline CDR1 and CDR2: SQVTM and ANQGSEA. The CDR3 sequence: CSVGHRVNEKLFF. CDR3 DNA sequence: TGCAGCGTTGGACACCGAGTTAATGAAAAACTGTTTTTT.

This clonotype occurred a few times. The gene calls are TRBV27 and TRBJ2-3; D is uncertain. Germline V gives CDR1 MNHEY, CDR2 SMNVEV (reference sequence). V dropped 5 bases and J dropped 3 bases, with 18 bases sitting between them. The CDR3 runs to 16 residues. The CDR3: CASSPRTLLGTDTQYF. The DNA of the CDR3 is TGTGCCAGCAGTCCACGGACCCTTCTGGGGACAGATACGCAGTATTTT.

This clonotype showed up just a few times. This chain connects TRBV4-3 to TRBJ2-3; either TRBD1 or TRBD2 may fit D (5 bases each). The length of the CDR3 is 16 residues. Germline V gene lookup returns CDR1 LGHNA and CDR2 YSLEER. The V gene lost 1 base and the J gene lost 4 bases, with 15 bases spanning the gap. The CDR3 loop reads CASSQAAGTVADTQYF. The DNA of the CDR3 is TGCGCCAGCAGCCAAGCCGCAGGGACGGTGGCAGATACGCAGTATTTT.

In DNA form, the CDR3 reads TGTGCCAGCATAGACAACTCTGGAAACACCATATATTTT. Protein: CASIDNSGNTIYF. The V call is TRBV2, the J call TRBJ1-3; D call uncertain. V was cut by 7 bases and J by 0 bases, with 7 bases left in between. The CDR3 is 13 amino acids. Germline CDR1 is SNHLY and CDR2 is FYNNEI.

The CDR3 DNA is TGTGCCAGCAGCTTGGCAGGCCGCTTCAATGAGCAGTTCTTC. Amino acids: CASSLAGRFNEQFF. The chain combines TRBV7-6 with TRBJ2-1; no clear D gene. The CDR3 length is 14 residues. The V gene lost 3 bases and the J gene lost 6 bases, with 12 bases spanning the gap. CDR1 SGHVS and CDR2 FNYEAQ come from the germline V gene.

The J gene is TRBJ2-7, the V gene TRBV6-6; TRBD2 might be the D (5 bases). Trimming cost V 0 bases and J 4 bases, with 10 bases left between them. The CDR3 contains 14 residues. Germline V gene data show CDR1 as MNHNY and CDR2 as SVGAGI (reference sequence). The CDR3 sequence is CASSYSGWEYEQYF. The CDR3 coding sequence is TGTGCCAGCAGTTACTCCGGCTGGGAGTACGAGCAGTACTTC.

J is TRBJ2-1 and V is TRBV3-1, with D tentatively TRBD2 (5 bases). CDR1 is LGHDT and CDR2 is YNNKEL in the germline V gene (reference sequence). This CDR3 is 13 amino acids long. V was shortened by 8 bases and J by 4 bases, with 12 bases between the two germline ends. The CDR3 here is CASVEAAYNEQFF. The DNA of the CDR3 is TGTGCCAGCGTTGAAGCGGCTTACAATGAGCAGTTCTTC.

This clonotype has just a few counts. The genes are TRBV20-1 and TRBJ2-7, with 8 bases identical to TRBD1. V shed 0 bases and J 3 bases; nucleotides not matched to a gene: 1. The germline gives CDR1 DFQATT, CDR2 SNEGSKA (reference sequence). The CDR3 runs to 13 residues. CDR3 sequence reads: CSAREDRDYEQYF. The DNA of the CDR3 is TGCAGTGCTAGAGAGGACAGGGACTACGAGCAGTACTTC.